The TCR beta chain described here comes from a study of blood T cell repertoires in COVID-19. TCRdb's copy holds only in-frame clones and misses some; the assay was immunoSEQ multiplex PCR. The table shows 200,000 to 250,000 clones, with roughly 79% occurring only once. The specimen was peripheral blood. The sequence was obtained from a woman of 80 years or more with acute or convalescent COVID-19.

This CDR3 reads CASSLGQGAGKLFF. The CDR3 DNA reads as TGTGCCAGCAGTTTGGGACAGGGGGCGGGAAAACTGTTTTTT. The chain couples TRBV28 to TRBJ1-4; 12 nucleotides match TRBD1. Losses at the gene ends were 3 bases for V and 10 bases for J; bases not matched to a gene: 3. There are 14 residues in the CDR3. CDR1 and CDR2 (germline): MDHEN, SYDVKM.